This T cell receptor (beta chain) was captured in a study of blood T cells in healthy people across ages (dated by TCRdb to the mid-2010s). With respect to the entire study: In model experiments, template switching captured roughly one uniquely barcoded TCR beta cDNA molecule for every two T cells. Using deep sequencing normalized with unique cDNA molecular identifiers, the study measured how TCR beta repertoire diversity changes with age. The donors were split into four age groups: young (average about 15 years), middle-aged (roughly 39), aged (over 55) and long-lived (roughly 77). To avoid experimental bias, donors of different ages were randomly spread across the sequencing lanes. Two additional independent replicas of 1 million unique cDNA reads from the same blood draw were analyzed for two donors (one aged 18 to 29 and one aged 80 or older). What the authors observed across the whole study: As age increased, observed TCR beta diversity per million T cells dropped in a roughly linear way, and a significant reduction was already evident by age about 40. Because the CMV infection status of the donors was unknown, age-related changes in expanded clonotypes may potentially have been confounded. Total diversity estimates from one million sequenced T cells were considered lower bounds and underestimates. Because profiling used bulk unsorted PBMCs, naive and antigen-experienced compartments could not be compared conclusively. A strong correlation was found between observed TCR beta diversity and the percentage of naive T cells measured by flow cytometry. The long-lived group showed more naive CD4+ T cells, fewer expanded clones and increased TCR diversity than the aged group, suggesting age selection.

Unmatched junction bases come to 10, with V trimmed by 5 bases and J by 9 bases. The germline V gene encodes CDR1 LGHNA and CDR2 YSLEER. The CDR3 has 14 amino acids, counting the end cysteine and phenylalanine. CDR3 DNA only is kept here, 42 bases in frame from base 1. The library came from 5' RACE. A second 7 to 11 cycle PCR used a sample-barcoded 5' primer and a J-beta primer mix. A template-switch 5' adaptor carrying 12 random nucleotides introduced a unique molecular identifier onto each TCR beta cDNA molecule. At least 3 million CDR3-containing paired-end reads were obtained from each sample. All of the RNA was converted into first-strand cDNA using the Mint cDNA synthesis kit, with a TRBC-specific oligonucleotide serving as the primer. All cDNA was treated with uracil-DNA glycosylase and then went through a first 18-cycle PCR with the universal primers M1SS and BC2_uni_R. Under the source paper's analysis protocol: For normalization, 1 million high-quality reads, each with a distinct molecular identifier, were randomly selected from each sample. Reads with shared molecular identifiers were discarded instead of being binned into consensus sequences. CDR3 identification, clonotype clustering and error correction used MiTCR with a Q25 quality threshold and the strictest error-elimination algorithm. A nonparametric unseen species model with Euler transformation was used to estimate lower-bound total TCR beta diversity. TCRdb reworked the public reads: Q25 trimming with fastp, MiXCR clone assembly, productive beta chains retained. When rows share a CDR3 protein, they turn into one entry using the most common DNA and genes. TCRdb, not the authors, supplied the V and J calls. The sample table lists approximately 2,000,000 distinct CDR3 sequences, 35% to 50% of them with a count of one. More than 20% of the sample belongs to the ten largest clones.

As for this clonotype: Its specific antigen is unknown. No per-base quality is available; no much larger clone lies one base away.

The donors were 40 or so Caucasian individuals from Russia, aged 6 to 90 years, who were systemically healthy. Each donor gave approximately 9.4 milliliters of peripheral blood, drawn into EDTA-treated Vacutainer tubes. Ficoll-Paque density-gradient centrifugation was used to isolate PBMCs, with at least 6.5 million per sample. Total RNA, at least 6 micrograms per sample, was extracted from PBMCs with Trizol reagent. Naive CD45RAhigh/CD27high T cell percentages were measured by flow cytometry on a PBMC aliquot from every donor. This TCR derives from a human donor in good health. The material sequenced was blood. Rearrangement joined TRBV4-3 to TRBJ2-1; 7 nucleotides in the junction match TRBD1. The sequence in DNA is TGCGCCAGCAGCGACTTTGACAGGGCTGGTGAGCAGTTCTTC. This yields the protein CASSDFDRAGEQFF.